One and the same sample provided the 8 T cell receptor beta chains below, sequenced in a study of blood T cells in healthy people across ages. With a J-beta primer mix and a sample-barcoded 5' primer, a second PCR ran about 7 to 12 cycles. TCRdb fed the 5' RACE reads into MiXCR, producing one record per CDR3 protein. This sample has 790,000 or so distinct CDR3 sequences, with 35% to 50% found just once. Sequencing input: blood. Receptor source: a man older than 75 in good health.

There are many counts of this clonotype. Here the CDR3 reads CSARMAREQYF. The DNA for the CDR3 is TGCAGTGCTAGAATGGCGCGGGAGCAGTACTTC. The rearrangement uses TRBV20-1 and TRBJ2-7; D ambiguous. This CDR3 is 11 amino acids long. Trimming pared 2 bases from V and 7 bases from J, leaving 9 bases between. Germline CDR1 and CDR2: DFQATT and SNEGSKA (reference sequence).

The V gene is TRBV12-3 or TRBV12-4, the J gene TRBJ1-2; no firm D call. The CDR3 is 14 residues long. V lost 7 bases and J 1 base, leaving 13 bases between the germline ends. The CDR3, as DNA: TGTGCCAGCACCCTCGGACGAAATAACTATGGCTACACCTTC. Its protein product is CASTLGRNNYGYTF.

This clonotype was detected a few times. The rearrangement links TRBV28 to TRBJ2-3; 7 bases align to TRBD2. This CDR3 spans 17 amino acids. V lost 5 bases, J lost 1 base, and 12 bases stayed unmatched. Germline V CDR1 and CDR2: MDHEN, SYDVKM. This CDR3 reads CASSPPNRGVGTDTQYF. CDR3 nucleotides: TGTGCCAGCAGTCCGCCGAATCGGGGGGTGGGCACAGATACGCAGTATTTT.

This chain uses TRBV29-1 with TRBJ1-1, with D unresolved. Trimming left V 7 bases short and J 1 base short, with 10 bases between. Germline V CDR1 and CDR2: SQVTM, ANQGSEA. The length of the CDR3 is 12 residues. The CDR3, as DNA: TGCAGCGCCAACGGGAAGAACACTGAAGCTTTCTTT. Translated, it gives CSANGKNTEAFF.

The gene calls are TRBV6-6 and TRBJ2-3; D might be TRBD1 or TRBD2, each matching 5 bases. The V and J ends lost 8 bases and 1 base respectively, with 13 bases between them. The germline CDR1 and CDR2 sequences are MNHNY and SVGAGI (reference sequence). The CDR3 is 14 amino acids. CDR3 DNA: TGTGCCAGCCTCCGAGGGGTGGGCACAGATACGCAGTATTTT. Encoded protein: CASLRGVGTDTQYF.

The rearrangement joins TRBV20-1 to TRBJ2-1; D possibly corresponds to TRBD2 (6 bases). This CDR3 spans 14 amino acids. CDR1 and CDR2 from the germline V gene are DFQATT and SNEGSKA (reference sequence). Trimming stripped 4 bases from V and 1 base from J, with 11 bases between. The CDR3 region has the DNA TGCAGTGCTACAATTAGCGGATCCTACAATGAGCAGTTCTTC. As protein: CSATISGSYNEQFF.

The V gene is TRBV7-2, the J gene TRBJ2-3; D remains unclear. Germline CDR1 SGHTA, CDR2 FQGNSA. The length of the CDR3 is 12 residues. V was shortened by 5 bases and J by 8 bases, with 11 bases between the two germline ends. CDR3 nucleotides: TGTGCCAGCAGCGTTTTTAGTGCTACGCAGTATTTT. This codes for CASSVFSATQYF.

The table lists this clonotype with a few counts. V and J are TRBV27 and TRBJ2-4; maybe TRBD1 (7 bases). The assigned J gene may be wrong: the sequence end matches TRBJ2-7 better. CDR1 and CDR2 (germline): MNHEY, SMNVEV (reference sequence). This CDR3 comprises 13 residues. In nucleotides, the CDR3 is TGTGCCAGCAGTTCGACAGGGAGGCACGAGCAGTACTTC. Translating it yields CASSSTGRHEQYF.